One sample yielded the 30 T cell receptor beta chains listed below, sequenced in a study of blood T cell repertoires in COVID-19. Sequencing used immunoSEQ multiplex PCR; TCRdb keeps in-frame clones, though not all of them. The sample has hundreds of thousands of clones; roughly 85% are singletons. Sequencing was performed on peripheral blood. The receptors stem from a man between 45 and 60 years old with active or convalescent COVID-19.

This clone was recorded once. CDR3 coding DNA: TGTGCCAGCAGTCTTCGGCAGGGGGTGAACACTGAAGCTTTCTTT. Encoded protein: CASSLRQGVNTEAFF. The chain uses TRBV27 and TRBJ1-1, with TRBD1 matching 7 bases. The CDR3 totals 15 residues. Looked up from germline, CDR1 is MNHEY and CDR2 is SMNVEV (reference sequence). V was clipped by 5 bases and J by 0 bases; unmatched bases: 6.

The V and J genes are TRBV5-5 and TRBJ2-1; D might be TRBD1 (6 bases). The CDR3 spans 15 residues. CDR1 and CDR2 (germline): SGHKS, YYEKEE (reference sequence). The ends were cut back, 6 bases at V and 4 bases at J, with 17 bases in the middle. DNA for the CDR3: TGTGCCAGCACCATCACCGGGACACAATACAATGAGCAGTTCTTC. This codes for CASTITGTQYNEQFF.

The chain has TRBV4-2 and TRBJ1-2; maybe TRBD1 (6 bases). The CDR3 covers 16 residues. Germline V gene lookup returns CDR1 LGHNA and CDR2 YNFKEQ. Trimming left V 4 bases short and J 2 bases short, with 17 bases between. For the CDR3, the DNA is TGTGCCAGCAGCCGCAACCCAGGGGAATCGAACTATGGCTACACCTTC. Translating it yields CASSRNPGESNYGYTF.

The gene calls are TRBV3-1 (or the pseudogene TRBV3-2) and TRBJ1-5; 7 nucleotides align to TRBD1. The CDR3 is made up of 13 amino acids. Looked up from germline, CDR1 is LGHDT and CDR2 is YNNKEL (reference sequence). V shed 5 bases and J 3 bases; nucleotides not matched to a gene: 1. Here the CDR3 reads CASSDRANQPQHF. CDR3 DNA sequence: TGTGCCAGCAGCGACAGGGCCAATCAGCCCCAGCATTTT.

This chain uses TRBV20-1 with TRBJ1-5; the D gene is possibly TRBD1 (5 bases). Germline values: CDR1 DFQATT, CDR2 SNEGSKA (reference sequence). The CDR3 extends over 12 amino acids. The V end was cut by 3 bases, the J end by 5 bases, with 8 bases between. The CDR3 coding sequence is TGCAGTGCTAGTCGGGGGGATCAGCCCCAGCATTTT. Protein sequence: CSASRGDQPQHF.

The gene calls are TRBV4-1 and TRBJ1-6; D ambiguous. The CDR3 length is 13 residues. The V gene lost 2 bases and the J gene lost 12 bases, with 11 bases spanning the gap. CDR1 is MGHRA and CDR2 is YSYEKL in the germline V gene. CDR3 in DNA: TGCGCCAGCAGCCAACAAGTTGCGGAACCCCTCCACTTT. Translated: CASSQQVAEPLHF.

In the case of this clone: This sample includes further DNA sequences coding for the same CDR3. The DNA for the CDR3 is TGTGCCAGCAGCTTGGCCGGGGAGACCCAGTACTTC. Translating it yields CASSLAGETQYF. The chain recombines TRBV5-6 with TRBJ2-5; D ambiguous. This CDR3 is built from 12 residues. Germline loops: CDR1 SGHDT, CDR2 YYEEEE. V was shortened by 0 bases and J by 5 bases, with 5 bases between the two germline ends.

This clone was detected many times. The V and J genes are TRBV2 and TRBJ1-2; 10 nucleotides line up with TRBD1. The CDR3 loop spans 15 amino acids. Germline assignment: CDR1 SNHLY and CDR2 FYNNEI. Trimming at V came to 3 bases and at J to 4 bases, leaving 5 bases not matched to a gene. This CDR3 is CASSEGTGALYGYTF. In nucleotides, the CDR3 is TGTGCCAGCAGTGAGGGGACAGGGGCACTCTATGGCTACACCTTC.

The chain carries TRBV2 and TRBJ1-3, with D perhaps TRBD1 (5 bases). V was pared by 6 bases and J by 2 bases, with 8 bases between. This CDR3 is built from 13 residues. Per the germline V gene, CDR1 is SNHLY and CDR2 is FYNNEI. CDR3 coding DNA: TGTGCCAGCAGGGGGCCCCCTGGAAACACCATATATTTT. It encodes CASRGPPGNTIYF.

The genes are TRBV18 and TRBJ1-5, with D tentatively TRBD1 (6 bases). Trimming left V 3 bases short and J 4 bases short, with 16 bases between. The length of the CDR3 is 16 residues. CDR1 is KGHSH and CDR2 is LQKENI in the germline V gene. The CDR3 sequence is CASSPFGGGGNQPQHF. In DNA form, the CDR3 reads TGTGCCAGCTCACCGTTTGGGGGCGGTGGAAATCAGCCCCAGCATTTT.

The chain uses TRBV2 and TRBJ2-1; tentative D call: TRBD2 (6 bases). The CDR3 extends over 13 amino acids. Trimming left V 8 bases short and J 9 bases short, with 17 bases between. From germline, CDR1 is SNHLY and CDR2 FYNNEI. In nucleotides, the CDR3 is TGTGCCAGCGGAACGGCCGGGGGAGGTGAGCAGTTCTTC. Residues: CASGTAGGGEQFF.

This chain links TRBV6-5 with TRBJ2-7; TRBD1 might be the D (6 bases). Germline V gene sequence: CDR1 MNHEY, CDR2 SVGAGI. CDR3 length: 14 residues. Trimming cost V 5 bases and J 4 bases, with 15 bases left between them. CDR3 nucleotides: TGTGCCAGCAGTAACCTCCCTCAGGGGTACGAGCAGTACTTC. Translating gives CASSNLPQGYEQYF.

This clone was counted a few times. V and J are TRBV5-4 and TRBJ2-1, with 7 bases that match TRBD1. Germline values: CDR1 SGHNT, CDR2 YYREEE (reference sequence). The CDR3 covers 12 residues. V gave up 3 bases and J gave up 7 bases; unmatched junction bases: 1. The CDR3 loop reads CASSSRGNEQFF. DNA for the CDR3: TGTGCCAGCAGCTCCAGGGGGAATGAGCAGTTCTTC.

The V gene is TRBV30, the J gene TRBJ1-1, with D possibly matching TRBD1 (6 bases). Between the trimmed V and J ends, which lost 2 bases and 1 base, there was a span of 8 bases. In germline, CDR1 is GTSNPN, CDR2 SVGIG (reference sequence). This CDR3 contains 13 residues. The DNA for the CDR3 is TGTGCCTGGAGTAGGACAGAGAACACTGAAGCTTTCTTT. Amino acids: CAWSRTENTEAFF.

The chain is built from TRBV6-1 and TRBJ2-1; 15 nucleotides agree with TRBD2. In germline, CDR1 is MNHNS, CDR2 SASEGT. The junction had 17 bases not matched to a gene; V was cut back by 0 bases and J by 8 bases. This CDR3 spans 21 amino acids. CDR3 coding DNA: TGTGCCAGCAGTGAAGCTCCTAAGGGACTAGCGGGAGGCAAGCGGTCGGATGAGCAGTTCTTC. Its protein is CASSEAPKGLAGGKRSDEQFF.

The chain employs TRBV5-1 and TRBJ1-1, with 11 bases fitting TRBD1. There are 14 residues in the CDR3. The J segment lost 2 bases and the V segment lost 6 bases, leaving 3 bases of the junction unmatched. Germline V gene data show CDR1 as SGHRS and CDR2 as YFSETQ. This chain's CDR3 is CASKGTGGNTEAFF. CDR3 in DNA: TGCGCCAGCAAAGGGACAGGGGGAAACACTGAAGCTTTCTTT.

The rearrangement uses TRBV18 and TRBJ1-3, with D perhaps TRBD1 (5 bases). V was pared by 3 bases and J by 0 bases, with 12 bases between. The germline V gene encodes CDR1 KGHSH and CDR2 LQKENI. The CDR3 is 16 residues long. The CDR3 region has the DNA TGTGCCAGCTCACCCCTGACGGGGGTCTCTGGAAACACCATATATTTT. Its protein is CASSPLTGVSGNTIYF.

This sequence joins TRBV30 and TRBJ1-4; possible D gene TRBD1, 5 bases. Germline CDR1 and CDR2: GTSNPN and SVGIG (reference sequence). Between the trimmed V and J ends, which lost 8 bases and 8 bases, there was a span of 18 bases. CDR3 length: 13 residues. CDR3: CAGEQAKGEKLFF. CDR3 nucleotides: TGTGCCGGAGAACAGGCTAAGGGGGAAAAACTGTTTTTT.

The CDR3 sequence is CSAAPAGTPETQYF. In nucleotides, the CDR3 is TGCAGCGCCGCCCCAGCGGGGACCCCAGAGACCCAGTACTTC. The genes are TRBV29-1 and TRBJ2-5; 7 bases are shared with TRBD2. Per germline, CDR1 SQVTM and CDR2 ANQGSEA. The CDR3 spans 14 residues. Trimming removed 7 bases from V and 4 bases from J; junction bases left unmatched: 12.

The rearrangement joins TRBV19 to TRBJ1-2; 8 nucleotides agree with TRBD1. CDR1 is LNHDA, CDR2 SQIVND, per germline (reference sequence). V lost 1 base and J lost 5; bases outside the gene matches: 6. This CDR3 contains 15 residues. The CDR3 DNA follows: TGTGCCAGTAGTATAGTGGACAGGGCAGGATATGGCTACACCTTC. Residues: CASSIVDRAGYGYTF.

CDR3 DNA: TGTGCCTGGCAGGGGTTAGAAGTTTCACCCCTCCACTTT. Translated: CAWQGLEVSPLHF. The chain employs TRBV30 and TRBJ1-6; TRBD1 is a possible D gene (6 bases). The length of the CDR3 is 13 residues. Per germline, CDR1 GTSNPN and CDR2 SVGIG (reference sequence). Trimming cost V 5 bases and J 9 bases, with 14 bases left between them.

V is TRBV9 and J is TRBJ2-1; maybe TRBD2 (6 bases). CDR1 and CDR2 (germline): SGDLS, YYNGEE. V gave up 1 base and J gave up 7 bases, with 9 bases separating them. The CDR3 is 13 residues long. CDR3 DNA: TGTGCCAGCAGCGTAATGGAGGGGAATGAGCAGTTCTTC. Amino acid sequence: CASSVMEGNEQFF. Looking up the rest from reference TRBV9 and TRBJ2-1 gives the full variable domain: DSGVTQTPKHLITATGQRVTLRCSPRSGDLSVYWYQQSLDQGLQFLIQYYNGEERAKGNILERFSAQQFPDLHSELNLSSLELGDSALYFCASSVMEGNEQFFGPGTRLTVL.

The V and J genes are TRBV29-1 and TRBJ1-1; 8 nucleotides agree with TRBD1. Germline-derived CDR1 and CDR2 are SQVTM and ANQGSEA. CDR3 size: 12 residues. V gave up 7 bases and J gave up 3 bases; unmatched junction bases: 4. The CDR3 DNA reads TGCAGCGCCTCACAGGGGGACACTGAAGCTTTCTTT. This sequence encodes CSASQGDTEAFF.

This clone appeared a few times. CDR3 amino acids: CASSPALDFPGKNIQYF. CDR3 nucleotides: TGTGCCAGCTCACCGGCCCTGGATTTCCCGGGCAAAAACATTCAGTACTTC. The rearrangement uses TRBV18 and TRBJ2-4; D is undetermined. The CDR3 loop spans 17 amino acids. Germline-derived CDR1 and CDR2 are KGHSH and LQKENI. V was cut by 3 bases and J by 3 bases, with 18 bases left in between.

The rearrangement links TRBV6-2 or TRBV6-3 to TRBJ1-5; TRBD1 aligns across 7 bases. The germline V gene encodes CDR1 MNHEY and CDR2 SVGEGT. The CDR3 is made up of 15 amino acids. With 4 bases clipped from V and 4 bases from J, the junction kept 7 bases outside the gene matches. The CDR3 DNA reads as TGTGCCAGCAGTTCTCCGACAGGGCGGAATCAGCCCCAGCATTTT. Translated, it gives CASSSPTGRNQPQHF.

CDR3 region: CASFPDSNTEAFF. The CDR3, as DNA: TGTGCCAGCTTCCCGGACAGTAACACTGAAGCTTTCTTT. V and J are TRBV7-9 and TRBJ1-1; perhaps TRBD1 as D (6 bases). CDR1 and CDR2 from the germline V gene are SEHNR and FQNEAQ (reference sequence). The V end was cut by 8 bases, the J end by 2 bases, with 12 bases between. This CDR3 is built from 13 residues.

This clone has a single count. This rearrangement joins TRBV27 to TRBJ2-7; TRBD2 agrees at 9 bases. The CDR3 is 14 residues long. V trimming: 5 bases; J trimming: 5 bases; junction bases outside the gene matches: 7. From germline, CDR1 is MNHEY and CDR2 SMNVEV (reference sequence). CDR3 residues: CASSGGTSWDEQYF. The CDR3 DNA reads as TGTGCCAGCAGTGGAGGGACTAGCTGGGACGAGCAGTACTTC.

The chain employs TRBV5-1 and TRBJ1-2; TRBD1 might be the D (6 bases). Germline loops: CDR1 SGHRS, CDR2 YFSETQ. The length of the CDR3 is 16 residues. The V and J ends lost 4 bases and 0 bases respectively, with 16 bases between them. CDR3 protein: CASSQEPQGANYGYTF. CDR3 nucleotides: TGCGCCAGCAGCCAGGAACCACAGGGTGCTAACTATGGCTACACCTTC. Drawing the rest from reference TRBV5-1 and TRBJ1-2, the complete variable domain is KAGVTQTPRYLIKTRGQQVTLSCSPISGHRSVSWYQQTPGQGLQFLFEYFSETQRNKGNFPGRFSGRQFSNSRSEMNVSTLELGDSALYLCASSQEPQGANYGYTFGSGTRLTVV.

V is TRBV28 and J is TRBJ1-3; 8 nucleotides line up with TRBD1. Germline assignment: CDR1 MDHEN and CDR2 SYDVKM. This CDR3 has 15 amino acids. With V trimmed by 3 bases and J by 4 bases, 5 bases remained unmatched. CDR3 DNA sequence: TGTGCCAGCAGTTTGCAGGGGGCGTGGGGAAACACCATATATTTT. This codes for CASSLQGAWGNTIYF.

The chain is built from TRBV5-8 and TRBJ2-3, with 11 nucleotides matching TRBD2. Germline lookup yields CDR1 SGHTS and CDR2 YDEGEE. The V gene end was trimmed by 0 bases and the J gene end by 6 bases; junction bases not matched to a gene: 6. CDR3 length: 16 amino acids. CDR3 protein: CASSLVASGRTDTQYF. CDR3 DNA: TGTGCCAGCAGCTTGGTGGCTAGCGGGAGGACGGATACGCAGTATTTT.